Listed here are 7 T cell receptor beta chains from one sample, sequenced in a study of PD-1 blockade in classical Hodgkin lymphoma. Time point of the sample: cycle 4 day 1 (C4D1), after 6 weeks of nivolumab. All patients experienced relapse after autologous stem cell transplantation, and brentuximab vedotin exposure was variable. Here immunoSEQ multiplex PCR was the method, and the copy in TCRdb shows in-frame clones only, minus some. This repertoire shows about 44,000 clones, 66% found once; its top ten account for approximately 2.8%. Sequenced material: peripheral blood mononuclear cells (PBMCs), taken before the fourth cycle of nivolumab. Source of these receptors: a human donor with classical Hodgkin lymphoma.

The rearrangement joins TRBV5-4 to TRBJ2-7, with 11 bases aligning to TRBD1. The CDR3 extends over 15 amino acids. Germline trimming cut 2 bases from V and 3 bases from J; bases unmatched to any gene: 4. Germline values: CDR1 SGHNT, CDR2 YYREEE (reference sequence). CDR3 protein: CASSFGQGAVYEQYF. CDR3 DNA: TGTGCCAGCAGCTTTGGACAGGGGGCAGTCTACGAGCAGTACTTC.

The chain uses TRBV5-4 and TRBJ2-5, with TRBD2 as a possible D gene (7 bases). Trimming cost V 4 bases and J 4 bases, with 14 bases left between them. Germline lookup yields CDR1 SGHNT and CDR2 YYREEE (reference sequence). The CDR3 is 14 amino acids. The CDR3 region has the DNA TGTGCCAGCAGCGGAACGGGGGGCCGAGAGACCCAGTACTTC. Translating gives CASSGTGGRETQYF.

The chain's CDR3 is CASSSQSASGRALWEQYF. For the CDR3, the DNA is TGTGCCAGCAGCTCTCAGTCAGCTAGCGGGAGGGCCCTCTGGGAGCAGTACTTC. The V gene is TRBV28, the J gene TRBJ2-7; 12 bases match TRBD2. The ends lost 6 bases at V and 7 bases at J; junction bases unmatched: 19. The CDR3 contains 18 residues. Germline-derived CDR1 and CDR2 are MDHEN and SYDVKM.

This chain uses TRBV14 with TRBJ2-3; D not resolved. The length of the CDR3 is 13 residues. In germline, CDR1 is SGHDN, CDR2 FVKESK. V lost 3 bases and J 4 bases, leaving 8 bases between the germline ends. This CDR3 is CASSQLGADTQYF. CDR3 bases: TGTGCCAGCAGCCAGCTGGGCGCAGATACGCAGTATTTT.

The chain carries TRBV7-9 and TRBJ2-2; 8 bases match TRBD1. Germline-derived CDR1 and CDR2 are SEHNR and FQNEAQ (reference sequence). This CDR3 contains 14 residues. J gave up 6 bases and V 5 bases, and 5 bases lay outside the gene matches. The CDR3 nucleotides are TGTGCCAGCAGCCGGACAGGGAAAGCCGGGGAGCTGTTTTTT. This encodes CASSRTGKAGELFF.

V is TRBV6-6 and J is TRBJ1-2, with 9 bases identical to TRBD1. This CDR3 spans 14 amino acids. Per germline, CDR1 MNHNY and CDR2 SVGAGI (reference sequence). The V gene end was trimmed by 5 bases and the J gene end by 8 bases; junction bases not matched to a gene: 9. Written as DNA, the CDR3 is TGTGCCAGCAGTCCTTCCGGACAGGGGACGGGCTACACCTTC. Translated: CASSPSGQGTGYTF.

The chain employs TRBV5-1 and TRBJ2-1, with D possibly TRBD2 on 5 matching bases. This CDR3 is built from 15 residues. CDR1 is SGHRS and CDR2 is YFSETQ in the germline V gene. V dropped 1 base and J dropped 4 bases, with 12 bases sitting between them. The CDR3 DNA follows: TGCGCCAGCAGCTTGCCCCTAGGCGGGTACAATGAGCAGTTCTTC. This gives the protein CASSLPLGGYNEQFF.